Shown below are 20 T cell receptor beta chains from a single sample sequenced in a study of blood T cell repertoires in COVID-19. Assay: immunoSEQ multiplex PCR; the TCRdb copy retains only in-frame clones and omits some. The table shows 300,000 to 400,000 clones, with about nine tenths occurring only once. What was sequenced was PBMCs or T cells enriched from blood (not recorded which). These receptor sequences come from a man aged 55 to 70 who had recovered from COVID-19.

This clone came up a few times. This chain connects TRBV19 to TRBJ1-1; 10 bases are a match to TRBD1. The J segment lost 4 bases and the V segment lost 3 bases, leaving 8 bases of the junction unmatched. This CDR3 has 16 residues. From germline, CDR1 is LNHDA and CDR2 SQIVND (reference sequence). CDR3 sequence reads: CASSIGTGVSGTEAFF. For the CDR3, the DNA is TGTGCCAGTAGTATCGGGACAGGGGTCTCTGGCACTGAAGCTTTCTTT. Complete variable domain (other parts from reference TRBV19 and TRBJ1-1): DGGITQSPKYLFRKEGQNVTLSCEQNLNHDAMYWYRQDPGQGLRLIYYSQIVNDFQKGDIAEGYSVSREKKESFPLTVTSAQKNPTAFYLCASSIGTGVSGTEAFFGQGTRLTVV.

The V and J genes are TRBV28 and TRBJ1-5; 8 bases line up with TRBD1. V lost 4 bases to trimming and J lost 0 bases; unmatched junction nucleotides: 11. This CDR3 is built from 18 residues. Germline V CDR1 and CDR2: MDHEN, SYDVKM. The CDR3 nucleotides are TGTGCCAGCAGTTCGCGCAGGGGGCGAAACAATAGCAATCAGCCCCAGCATTTT. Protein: CASSSRRGRNNSNQPQHF. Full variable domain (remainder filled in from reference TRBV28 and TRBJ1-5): DVKVTQSSRYLVKRTGEKVFLECVQDMDHENMFWYRQDPGLGLRLIYFSYDVKMKEKGDIPEGYSVSREKKERFSLILESASTNQTSMYLCASSSRRGRNNSNQPQHFGDGTRLSIL.

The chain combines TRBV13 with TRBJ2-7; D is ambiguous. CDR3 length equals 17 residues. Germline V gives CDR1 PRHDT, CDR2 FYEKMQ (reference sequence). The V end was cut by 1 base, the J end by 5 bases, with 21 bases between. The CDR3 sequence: CASSLARTPLEGDEQYF. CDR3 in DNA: TGTGCCAGCAGCTTAGCCCGAACCCCTCTAGAAGGCGACGAGCAGTACTTC.

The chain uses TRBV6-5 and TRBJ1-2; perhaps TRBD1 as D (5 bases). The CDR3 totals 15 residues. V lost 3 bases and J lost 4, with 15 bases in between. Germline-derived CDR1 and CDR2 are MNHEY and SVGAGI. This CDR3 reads CASSYSTGGGYGYTF. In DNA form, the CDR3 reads TGTGCCAGCAGTTATTCTACAGGTGGTGGCTATGGCTACACCTTC.

The CDR3 DNA is TGTGCCAGCAGTTTAATCGTACTAGATGTCAATGAGCAGTTCTTC. Amino acids: CASSLIVLDVNEQFF. This chain uses TRBV28 with TRBJ2-1, with D tentatively TRBD2 (5 bases). The CDR3 extends over 15 amino acids. CDR1 MDHEN and CDR2 SYDVKM come from the germline V gene. V shed 2 bases and J shed 6 bases, with 14 bases lying between them.

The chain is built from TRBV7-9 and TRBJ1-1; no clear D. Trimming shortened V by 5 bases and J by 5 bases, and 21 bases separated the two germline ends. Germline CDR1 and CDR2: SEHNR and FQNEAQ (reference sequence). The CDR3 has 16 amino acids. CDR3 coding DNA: TGTGCCAGCAGCCCGCGACCGGTGCGGGAAAGGACTGAAGCTTTCTTT. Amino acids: CASSPRPVRERTEAFF.

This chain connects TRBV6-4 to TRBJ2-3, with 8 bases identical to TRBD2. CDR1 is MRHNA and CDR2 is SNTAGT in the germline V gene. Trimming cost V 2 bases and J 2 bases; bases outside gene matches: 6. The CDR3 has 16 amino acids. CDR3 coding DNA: TGTGCCAGCAGTGACGCTGGCGGGAGGTCCACAGATACGCAGTATTTT. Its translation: CASSDAGGRSTDTQYF.

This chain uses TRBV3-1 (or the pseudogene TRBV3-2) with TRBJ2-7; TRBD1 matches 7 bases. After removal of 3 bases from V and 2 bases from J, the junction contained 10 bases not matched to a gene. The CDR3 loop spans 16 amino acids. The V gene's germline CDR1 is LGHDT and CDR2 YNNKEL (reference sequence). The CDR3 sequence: CASSHHAQGLPYEQYF. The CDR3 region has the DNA TGTGCCAGCAGCCACCATGCACAGGGGCTCCCCTACGAGCAGTACTTC.

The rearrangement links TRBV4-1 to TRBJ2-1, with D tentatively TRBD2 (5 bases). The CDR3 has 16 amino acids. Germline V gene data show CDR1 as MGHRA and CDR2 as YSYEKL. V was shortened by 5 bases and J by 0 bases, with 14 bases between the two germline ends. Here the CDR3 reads CASSVNRGSSYNEQFF. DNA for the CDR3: TGCGCCAGCAGCGTAAACCGAGGGAGCTCCTACAATGAGCAGTTCTTC.

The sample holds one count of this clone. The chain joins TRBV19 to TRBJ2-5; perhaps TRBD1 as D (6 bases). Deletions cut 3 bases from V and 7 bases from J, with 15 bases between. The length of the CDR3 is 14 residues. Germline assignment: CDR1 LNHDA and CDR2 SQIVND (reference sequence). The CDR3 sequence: CASSIGGSPGTQYF. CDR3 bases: TGTGCCAGTAGTATTGGGGGCTCTCCGGGGACCCAGTACTTC.

CDR3 residues: CASSTRTNLNQPQHF. The CDR3, as DNA: TGTGCCAGCAGCACCCGCACGAACTTGAATCAGCCCCAGCATTTT. J is TRBJ1-5 and V is TRBV2; D not certain. V was shortened by 6 bases and J by 4 bases, with 16 bases between the two germline ends. The CDR3 sequence is 15 residues long. CDR1 and CDR2 from the germline V gene are SNHLY and FYNNEI.

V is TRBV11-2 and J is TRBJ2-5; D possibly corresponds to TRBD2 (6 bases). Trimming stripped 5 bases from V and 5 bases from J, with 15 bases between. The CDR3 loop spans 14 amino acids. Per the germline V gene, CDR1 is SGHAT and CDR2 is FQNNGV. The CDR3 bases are TGTGCCAGCAGCCCCTTTAGCGCGGGGGAGACCCAGTACTTC. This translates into CASSPFSAGETQYF.

CDR3 sequence: CASSSPDRAGQPQHF. CDR3 coding DNA: TGTGCCAGTAGTTCCCCGGACAGGGCAGGTCAGCCCCAGCATTTT. The V call is TRBV19, the J call TRBJ1-5, with 8 nucleotides matching TRBD1. Germline V lookup: CDR1 LNHDA, CDR2 SQIVND (reference sequence). The trim removed 5 bases at V and 6 bases at J, leaving 9 bases unmatched. The CDR3 contains 15 residues.

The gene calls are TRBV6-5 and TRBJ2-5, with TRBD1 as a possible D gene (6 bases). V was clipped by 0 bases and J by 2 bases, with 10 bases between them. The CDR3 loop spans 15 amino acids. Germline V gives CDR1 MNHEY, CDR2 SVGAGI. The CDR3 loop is CASSYSGQKQETQYF. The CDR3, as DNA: TGTGCCAGCAGTTACTCTGGACAGAAACAAGAGACCCAGTACTTC.

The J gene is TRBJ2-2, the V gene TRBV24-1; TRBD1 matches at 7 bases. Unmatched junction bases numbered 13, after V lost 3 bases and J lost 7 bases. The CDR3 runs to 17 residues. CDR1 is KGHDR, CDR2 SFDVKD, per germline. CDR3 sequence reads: CATSDNSAAGGYGELFF. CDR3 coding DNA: TGTGCCACCAGTGATAATTCGGCGGCAGGGGGTTACGGGGAGCTGTTTTTT.

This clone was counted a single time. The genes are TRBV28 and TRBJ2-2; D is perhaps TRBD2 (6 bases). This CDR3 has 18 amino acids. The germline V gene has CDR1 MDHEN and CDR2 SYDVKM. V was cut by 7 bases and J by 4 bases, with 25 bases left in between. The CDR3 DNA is TGTGCCAGCACCGTCGGAGGGGTCTGGGGGATCAGCACCGGGGAGCTGTTTTTT. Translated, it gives CASTVGGVWGISTGELFF.

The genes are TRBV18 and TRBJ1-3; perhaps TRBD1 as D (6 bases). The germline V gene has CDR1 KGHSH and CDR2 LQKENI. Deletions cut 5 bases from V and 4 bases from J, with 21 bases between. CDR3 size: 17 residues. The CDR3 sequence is CASSKPPQGLGGNTIYF. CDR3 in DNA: TGTGCCAGCTCAAAACCACCACAGGGTCTGGGAGGAAACACCATATATTTT.

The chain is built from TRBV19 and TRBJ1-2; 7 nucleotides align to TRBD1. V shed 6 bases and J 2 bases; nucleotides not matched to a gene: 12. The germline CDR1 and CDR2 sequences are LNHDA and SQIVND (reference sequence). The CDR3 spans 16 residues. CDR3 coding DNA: TGTGCCAGTAGGAGCCTCGCCGGGACAGTAAACTATGGCTACACCTTC. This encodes CASRSLAGTVNYGYTF.

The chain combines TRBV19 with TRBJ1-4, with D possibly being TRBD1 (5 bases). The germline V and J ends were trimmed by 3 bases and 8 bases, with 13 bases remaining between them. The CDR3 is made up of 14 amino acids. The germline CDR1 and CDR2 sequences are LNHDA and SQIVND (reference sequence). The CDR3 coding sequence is TGTGCCAGTAGTATTGGGGCTGTAGAGGAAAAACTGTTTTTT. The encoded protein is CASSIGAVEEKLFF.

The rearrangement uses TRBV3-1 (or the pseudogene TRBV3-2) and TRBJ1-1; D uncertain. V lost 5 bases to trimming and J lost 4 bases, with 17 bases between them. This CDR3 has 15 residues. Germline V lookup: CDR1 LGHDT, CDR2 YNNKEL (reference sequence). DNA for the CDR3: TGTGCCAGCAGCTCCTTGGGAGGGAGGAGCACTGAAGCTTTCTTT. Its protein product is CASSSLGGRSTEAFF.